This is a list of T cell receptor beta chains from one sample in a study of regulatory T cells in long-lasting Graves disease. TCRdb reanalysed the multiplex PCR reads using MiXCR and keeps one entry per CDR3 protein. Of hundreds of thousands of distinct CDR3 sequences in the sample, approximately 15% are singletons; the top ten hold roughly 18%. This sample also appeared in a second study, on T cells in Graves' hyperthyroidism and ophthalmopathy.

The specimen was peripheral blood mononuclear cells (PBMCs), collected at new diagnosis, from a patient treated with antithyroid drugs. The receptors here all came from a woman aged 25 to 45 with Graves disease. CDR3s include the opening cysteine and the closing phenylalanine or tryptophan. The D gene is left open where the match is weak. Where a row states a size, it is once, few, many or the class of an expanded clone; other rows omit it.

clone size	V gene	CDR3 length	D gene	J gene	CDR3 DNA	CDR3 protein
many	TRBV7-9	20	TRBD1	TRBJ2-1	TGTGCCAGCACACTTAGTTTCTGGGACAGGAAACACCTCCTGTACAATGAGCAGTTCTTC	CASTLSFWDRKHLLYNEQFF
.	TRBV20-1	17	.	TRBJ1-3	TGCAGTGCTAGAGATTTCCGGAGACCGGCCTCTGGAAACACCATATATTTT	CSARDFRRPASGNTIYF
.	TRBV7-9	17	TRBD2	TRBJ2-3	TGTGCCAGCAGACCCGGGACTAGCGGACCCGACACAGATACGCAGTATTTT	CASRPGTSGPDTDTQYF
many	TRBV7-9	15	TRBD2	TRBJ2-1	TGTGCCAGCAGCCCCCGGGAGGTCCCCTACAATGAGCAGTTCTTC	CASSPREVPYNEQFF
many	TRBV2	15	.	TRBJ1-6	TGTGCCAGCAGTCGCGAAACAGGGAACCGTTCACCCCTCCACTTT	CASSRETGNRSPLHF
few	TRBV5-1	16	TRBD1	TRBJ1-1	TGCGCCAGCAGCCCGGACAGGGGCCGGCTGGACACTGAAGCTTTCTTT	CASSPDRGRLDTEAFF
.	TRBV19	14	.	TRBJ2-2	TGTGCCAGTATGCGGACATCAAACACCGGGGAGCTGTTTTTT	CASMRTSNTGELFF
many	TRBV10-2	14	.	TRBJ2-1	TGCGCCAGCAGAAGGATCAACCTCTACAATGAGCAGTTCTTC	CASRRINLYNEQFF
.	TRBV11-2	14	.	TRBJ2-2	TGTGCCAGCAGCTTAGAGGTGCGGACCGGGGAGCTGTTTTTT	CASSLEVRTGELFF
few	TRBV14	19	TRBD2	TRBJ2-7	TGTGCCAGCAGCAACAACCCCGCTACCGGGACTAGCGGATCCTACGAGCAGTACTTC	CASSNNPATGTSGSYEQYF
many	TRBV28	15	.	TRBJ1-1	TGTGCCACCCGACTAGGTGCAGGGGCCTGGACTGAAGCTTTCTTT	CATRLGAGAWTEAFF
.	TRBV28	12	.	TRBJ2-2	TGTGCCAGCAGTTACTTCTCCGGGGAGCTGTTTTTT	CASSYFSGELFF
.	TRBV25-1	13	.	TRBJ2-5	TGTGCCAGCAGAGGGGTGGACCAAGAGACCCAGTACTTC	CASRGVDQETQYF
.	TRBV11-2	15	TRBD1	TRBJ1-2	TGTGCCAGCAGTTTTGATAACAGGGGGCTGGGAGGCTACACCTTC	CASSFDNRGLGGYTF
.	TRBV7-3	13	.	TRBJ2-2	TGTGCCAGCAGCTCTCCCCTTGTCGGGGAGCTGTTTTTT	CASSSPLVGELFF
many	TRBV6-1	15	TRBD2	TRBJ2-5	TGTGCCAGCAGACGCGAGCGGGAGGGATATGAGACCCAGTACTTC	CASRREREGYETQYF
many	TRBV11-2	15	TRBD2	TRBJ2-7	TGTGCCAGCAGCGTTGCCGGGACTAGCGGGACCCAGCAGTACTTC	CASSVAGTSGTQQYF
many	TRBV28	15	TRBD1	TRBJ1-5	TGTGCCAGCAGCACCGGGACAGGGGGTTCTCAGCCCCAGCATTTT	CASSTGTGGSQPQHF
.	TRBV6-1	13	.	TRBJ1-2	TGTACCAGCAGTGAGGGCAGAAGTTATGGCTACACCTTC	CTSSEGRSYGYTF
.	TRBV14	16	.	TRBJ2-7	TGTGCCAGCAGCCTAGCAGAGGGCCCACGGGGCGACGAGCAGTACTTC	CASSLAEGPRGDEQYF
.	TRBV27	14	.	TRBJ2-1	TGTGCCAGCAGTTTATTTCAGGGCCACAATGAGCAGTTCTTC	CASSLFQGHNEQFF
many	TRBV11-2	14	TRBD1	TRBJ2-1	TGTGCCAGCAGCTTCGGACAGGGAGAAAATGAGCAGTTCTTC	CASSFGQGENEQFF
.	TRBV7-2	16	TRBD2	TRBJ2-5	TGTGCCAGCAGCCCCTCCGGACTAGCTACCCAAGAGACCCAGTACTTC	CASSPSGLATQETQYF